This T cell receptor beta chain was identified during a study of T cell repertoires in aging, cancer and after chemotherapy. Study context: Repeat sampling of healthy donors over several months to years showed clear clonal overlap. Study-level results: Healthy donors lost TCR diversity with age mainly through richness, cancer patients through richness and evenness. Compared with age-matched healthy donors, untreated hematological or solid cancer patients showed higher blood TCR clonality. In each cancer cohort, median generation probability increased across chemotherapy, suggesting thymic output rebounded.

The template was genomic DNA from peripheral blood, not RNA. Multiplex touch-down PCR with TRB-A/B primers amplified rearranged V-D-J TRB sequences. TCRdb re-called the multiplex PCR reads with MiXCR, one entry per CDR3 protein. Counted here are just under 10,000 distinct CDR3 sequences, around 38% occurring once; the ten biggest clones make up roughly 9.5%. Notes on this clonotype: Its antigen is unidentified.

The TCR comes from a human donor in good health. The sequencing input was blood.

The CDR3 DNA reads as TGTGCCAGCTCACCACAGGGTTCCGGGGAGCTGTTTTTT. Its translation: CASSPQGSGELFF. The genes are TRBV18 and TRBJ2-2; no firm D call. Trimming shortened V by 1 base and J by 6 bases, and 6 bases separated the two germline ends. CDR3 length: 13 amino acids. Germline lookup yields CDR1 KGHSH and CDR2 LQKENI.